The 14 T cell receptor beta chains given below trace back to one sample, sequenced in a study of shared clonotypes between healthy human individuals. The protocol was immunoSEQ multiplex PCR, while the TCRdb copy is restricted to in-frame clones and leaves out a portion. In the table there are some 2,000,000 clones, around 95% of which are singletons. The sequenced sample consisted of naive CD4+ T cells sorted from blood. Subset given: CD45RA+ positively selected. These receptors all stem from a man younger than 35 in good health.

The chain recombines TRBV20-1 with TRBJ2-7; weak D call: TRBD1 (5 bases). Germline assignment: CDR1 DFQATT and CDR2 SNEGSKA (reference sequence). Trimming stripped 4 bases from V and 5 bases from J, with 9 bases between. This CDR3 spans 11 amino acids. DNA of the CDR3: TGCAGTGCTATGTCCAGGGACGAGCAGTACTTC. This codes for CSAMSRDEQYF.

CDR3 loop: CAISEAANTEAFF. The CDR3 bases are TGTGCCATCAGTGAGGCAGCGAACACTGAAGCTTTCTTT. The chain has TRBV10-3 and TRBJ1-1; the D is unclear. The CDR3 is 13 amino acids. With 2 bases removed from V and 1 base from J, the gap between germline ends came to 5 bases. Per the germline V gene, CDR1 is ENHRY and CDR2 is SYGVKD.

This clone was seen once. V and J are TRBV18 and TRBJ1-2; D possibly corresponds to TRBD1 (5 bases). CDR1 is KGHSH and CDR2 is LQKENI in the germline V gene. V lost 5 bases to trimming and J lost 4 bases, with 11 bases between them. The CDR3 totals 13 residues. The CDR3 loop is CASSGTASYGYTF. The CDR3 nucleotides are TGTGCCAGCTCAGGGACCGCCTCCTATGGCTACACCTTC.

The V call is TRBV4-1, the J call TRBJ2-1, with TRBD2 identical over 11 bases. Looked up from germline, CDR1 is MGHRA and CDR2 is YSYEKL. Losses at the gene ends were 4 bases for V and 12 bases for J; bases not matched to a gene: 8. The CDR3 is 14 residues long. The CDR3 reads CASSLPGTSGTQFF. CDR3 coding DNA: TGCGCCAGCAGCCTTCCCGGGACTAGCGGCACGCAGTTCTTC.

A remark on this clone: Relative to the germline gene, one junction end is altered; a read error may explain this. CDR3 sequence: CAWRAGRNQGYGCTF. In DNA, the CDR3 is TGTGCCTGGAGGGCCGGGAGAAACCAGGGCTATGGCTGCACCTTC. The rearrangement uses TRBV30 and TRBJ1-2; D is perhaps TRBD1 (5 bases). The CDR3 is 15 residues long. Germline V lookup: CDR1 GTSNPN, CDR2 SVGIG (reference sequence). Drawing the rest from reference TRBV30 and TRBJ1-2, the complete variable domain is SQTIHQWPATLVQPVGSPLSLECTVEGTSNPNLYWYRQAAGRGLQLLFYSVGIGQISSEVPQNLSASRPQDRQFILSSKKLLLSDSGFYLCAWRAGRNQGYGCTFGSGTRLTVV.

Comment on this clone: This same CDR3 is encoded by further DNA sequences in the sample. The chain couples TRBV20-1 to TRBJ2-5; weak D call: TRBD2 (6 bases). In germline, CDR1 is DFQATT, CDR2 SNEGSKA (reference sequence). The length of the CDR3 is 11 residues. Trimming removed 5 bases at V and 4 bases at J, with 8 bases between. The CDR3 spells CSALGGETQYF. The CDR3 coding sequence is TGCAGTGCTCTCGGGGGAGAGACCCAGTACTTC.

CDR3 sequence (DNA): TGTGCCAGCAGCGAAACAGGGGGCACTGAAGCTTTCTTT. Translating it yields CASSETGGTEAFF. The chain carries TRBV9 and TRBJ1-1; 8 bases line up with TRBD1. Germline V gives CDR1 SGDLS, CDR2 YYNGEE. Losses at the gene ends were 3 bases for V and 4 bases for J; bases not matched to a gene: 2. The CDR3 is made up of 13 amino acids.

The chain couples TRBV21-1 to TRBJ1-5; the table names TRBD1, a call not compared with the DNA. TRBV21-1 represents a pseudogene. This CDR3 contains 20 residues. This CDR3 reads CASSKEDWTGATRYNQPQHF. The CDR3 DNA reads as TGTGCCAGCAGCAAAGAGGATTGGACAGGGGCGACGCGTTACAATCAGCCCCAGCATTTT.

This chain joins TRBV7-8 and TRBJ2-2; D remains unclear. The CDR3 has 15 residues. V gave up 5 bases and J gave up 1 base, with 11 bases separating them. Germline-derived CDR1 and CDR2 are SGHVS and FQNEAQ. CDR3 residues: CASSSYPGNTGELFF. Here the CDR3 DNA reads TGTGCCAGCAGCAGCTATCCGGGGAACACCGGGGAGCTGTTTTTT. Drawing the rest from reference TRBV7-8 and TRBJ2-2, the complete variable domain is GAGVSQSPRYKVAKRGQDVALRCDPISGHVSLFWYQQALGQGPEFLTYFQNEAQLDKSGLPSDRFFAERPEGSVSTLKIQRTQQEDSAVYLCASSSYPGNTGELFFGEGSRLTVL.

The genes are TRBV9 and TRBJ2-1, with 10 bases fitting TRBD2. Germline V gene lookup returns CDR1 SGDLS and CDR2 YYNGEE. This CDR3 comprises 15 residues. With V trimmed by 3 bases and J by 10 bases, 10 bases remained unmatched. The CDR3: CASSDGLADYREQFF. The CDR3 region has the DNA TGTGCCAGCAGCGATGGACTAGCGGACTACAGAGAGCAGTTCTTC.

This clone appeared once. This chain connects TRBV19 to TRBJ1-5; possibly TRBD1 for D (5 bases). The CDR3 runs to 13 residues. Per the germline V gene, CDR1 is LNHDA and CDR2 is SQIVND (reference sequence). V dropped 4 bases and J dropped 6 bases, with 10 bases sitting between them. The CDR3 DNA reads TGTGCCAGTAGTAACCAGGGTGGTCAGCCCCAGCATTTT. This encodes CASSNQGGQPQHF.

This CDR3 is CASSLVGTSGNHEQFF. As DNA, the CDR3 is TGTGCCAGCAGCTTAGTCGGGACTAGCGGGAACCATGAGCAGTTCTTC. The chain carries TRBV11-2 and TRBJ2-1; 13 positions match TRBD2. The CDR3 extends over 16 amino acids. Germline assignment: CDR1 SGHAT and CDR2 FQNNGV. Losses at the gene ends were 1 base for V and 8 bases for J; bases not matched to a gene: 5. Looking up the rest from reference TRBV11-2 and TRBJ2-1 gives the full variable domain: EAGVAQSPRYKIIEKRQSVAFWCNPISGHATLYWYQQILGQGPKLLIQFQNNGVVDDSQLPKDRFSAERLKGVDSTLKIQPAKLEDSAVYLCASSLVGTSGNHEQFFGPGTRLTVL.

The chain recombines TRBV5-1 with TRBJ1-1; D is ambiguous. V lost 2 bases to trimming and J lost 4 bases, with 12 bases between them. The CDR3 is 14 amino acids. Per the germline V gene, CDR1 is SGHRS and CDR2 is YFSETQ. CDR3 DNA sequence: TGCGCCAGCAGCTTCCTAGAGCTTACCACTGAAGCTTTCTTT. It yields the protein CASSFLELTTEAFF.

The chain couples TRBV10-3 to TRBJ1-2; D is ambiguous. The CDR3 length is 14 residues. The germline gives CDR1 ENHRY, CDR2 SYGVKD. V was trimmed by 6 bases and J by 4 bases, leaving 15 bases between them. CDR3 in amino acids: CAISLSGSPYGYTF. The CDR3 DNA sequence: TGTGCCATCAGCCTTTCGGGTTCTCCCTATGGCTACACCTTC.